This TCR beta chain derives from a study of cytomegalovirus exposure and HLA in healthy donors. Whole-study context: The same platform was used for the 120 validation repertoires and the approximately 700 first-cohort repertoires, a later analysis reported. Study-level results: In the approximately 120 validation repertoires, a later analysis found that first-cohort TCR clusters tended to co-occur. The study listed roughly 160 cytomegalovirus-associated TCR beta chains. Reports showed the classifier diagnosing cytomegalovirus status with high specificity and sensitivity.

Produced via immunoSEQ multiplex PCR; TCRdb's table is partial and in-frame only. The sample contains around 150,000 clones, roughly nine tenths of which appear only once. This CDR3 comprises 17 residues. Remarks on this clone: What it binds is unknown.

The TCR comes from a man between 18 and 35 years old in good health and CMV-seronegative. Sequencing was carried out using PBMCs. The gene calls are TRBV21-1 and TRBJ1-2; TRBD1 was called by the table and not checked on the DNA. TRBV21-1 is marked as a pseudogene. The CDR3 bases are TGTGCCAGCAGCAAAGGGGGACAGGGGTGTGTGAGCTATGGCTACACCTTC. Amino acids: CASSKGGQGCVSYGYTF.